Listed below are T cell receptor beta chains from one sample, sequenced in a study of T cell responses to AZD1222 COVID-19 vaccine. Only in-frame clones appear in the TCRdb table, and some are missing; sequencing was by immunoSEQ multiplex PCR. Seen here are around 58,000 clones, under 90% observed once, and the top ten hold roughly 10%. This specimen was peripheral blood, taken on day 0 of AZD1222 vaccination. The receptors originated from an adult in good health. Each CDR3 is given without its conserved first and last residue. Fields, in order: D gene, J gene, V gene, CDR3 protein. D genes are given only for firm matches.

D gene: -
J gene: TRBJ1-5
V gene: TRBV7-2
CDR3 protein: ASSLGGRANYRSQH

D gene: -
J gene: TRBJ1-2
V gene: TRBV12-3/TRBV12-4
CDR3 protein: ASSRGYGYT

D gene: -
J gene: TRBJ1-5
V gene: TRBV19
CDR3 protein: ASSQGHNQPQH

D gene: TRBD1
J gene: TRBJ1-1
V gene: TRBV5-1
CDR3 protein: ASNPGQGEAF

D gene: -
J gene: TRBJ2-5
V gene: TRBV9
CDR3 protein: ASSVDGATGVETQY

D gene: -
J gene: TRBJ2-3
V gene: TRBV5-1
CDR3 protein: ASSPRTVSFTDTQY

D gene: -
J gene: TRBJ1-5
V gene: TRBV15
CDR3 protein: ATSISPGQPQH

D gene: -
J gene: TRBJ2-3
V gene: TRBV18
CDR3 protein: ASSPLGRGRQGDTQY

D gene: -
J gene: TRBJ1-2
V gene: TRBV30
CDR3 protein: AWSVGPIVANYGYT

D gene: TRBD1
J gene: TRBJ2-7
V gene: TRBV19
CDR3 protein: ASRLDRGLGEQY

D gene: -
J gene: TRBJ1-6
V gene: TRBV19
CDR3 protein: ASSMDLQGPLH

D gene: -
J gene: TRBJ2-6
V gene: TRBV19
CDR3 protein: ASSIDTGSGANVLT

D gene: TRBD1
J gene: TRBJ2-4
V gene: TRBV2
CDR3 protein: ASNQQGARAKNIQY

D gene: -
J gene: TRBJ2-1
V gene: TRBV6-5
CDR3 protein: ASTAGQLNEQF

D gene: -
J gene: TRBJ1-2
V gene: TRBV3-1/TRBV3-2
CDR3 protein: ASSQVGGDNPGGYT

D gene: -
J gene: TRBJ1-2
V gene: TRBV7-2
CDR3 protein: ASTIQGNYGYT

D gene: -
J gene: TRBJ1-2
V gene: TRBV11-2
CDR3 protein: ASSLEPVYGYT

D gene: TRBD2
J gene: TRBJ2-2
V gene: TRBV3-1/TRBV3-2
CDR3 protein: ASSQPGGAIGELF

D gene: TRBD1
J gene: TRBJ2-7
V gene: TRBV7-9
CDR3 protein: ASSPGTAVQY

D gene: TRBD2
J gene: TRBJ2-5
V gene: TRBV6-5
CDR3 protein: ASSSSGSAETQY

D gene: -
J gene: TRBJ1-2
V gene: TRBV4-1
CDR3 protein: ASSQRGREYVYGYT

D gene: -
J gene: TRBJ2-5
V gene: TRBV19
CDR3 protein: ASSSQETQY

D gene: TRBD2
J gene: TRBJ2-3
V gene: TRBV25-1
CDR3 protein: ASSLLAGASADTQY

D gene: -
J gene: TRBJ1-3
V gene: TRBV7-2
CDR3 protein: ASSFSGGRFGSGNTIY

D gene: -
J gene: TRBJ1-2
V gene: TRBV5-1
CDR3 protein: ASSLGQPDGYT

D gene: TRBD1
J gene: TRBJ1-5
V gene: TRBV2
CDR3 protein: ASRGQGGWQPQH

D gene: TRBD1
J gene: TRBJ2-1
V gene: TRBV10-2
CDR3 protein: ASSDRGGQGRNEQF

D gene: -
J gene: TRBJ2-7
V gene: TRBV11-2
CDR3 protein: ASSLKPLGSLVEQY